This record concerns one TCR beta chain sequence. Its antigen is unknown. CDR1 is MNHNY and CDR2 is SVGAGI in the germline V gene (reference sequence). CDR3 length: 16 amino acids. The data were obtained in a study of CXCR3-negative and CXCR3-positive naive CD8 T cells. Through 5' RACE with UMI labels, the TRB cDNA libraries were prepared. TCRdb reanalyzed the 5' RACE reads, giving one entry per CDR3 protein sequence and no DNA. This table holds under 85,000 distinct CDR3 sequences. Study findings and constraints: Greater hydrophobicity was found in TRB CDR3s of CXCR3-positive naive cells than of CXCR3-negative naive cells. The majority of assays used fresh PBMCs, and CXCR3 expression partially decreased after cryopreservation. Memory CD8+ T cell repertoires were far less diverse than both naive subsets.

The source of this sequence is a human donor in good health. Some clones in this sample may be carry-over from other donors' samples. This chain connects TRBV6-6 to TRBJ2-7; the TCRdb D gene call, TRBD2, has no DNA to confirm it. The sequencing sample was made of naive CXCR3- CD8+ T cells from blood. Regarding subset: CD45RO-CCR7+CD27+CD95- naive CD8+ T cells lacking CXCR3 (TNR3-). The CDR3 loop is CASWVAYSGTTYEQYF.